Included here is one T cell receptor beta chain sequence, with context. The CDR3 sequence is 18 residues long. Germline CDR1 is SGHRS and CDR2 is YFSETQ. J gave up 1 base and V 0 bases, and 9 bases lay outside the gene matches. This specimen belongs to a study of blood T cell repertoires in COVID-19. At the level of the study: Samples of COVID-19 (acute and convalescent) were obtained from the United States, Italy and Spain. PBMCs, B-cell-depleted T cells, or T cells provided the cDNA or gDNA that made up the material.

Libraries were prepared by immunoSEQ multiplex PCR; TCRdb keeps only in-frame clonotypes and omits some of them. The sample yields about 170,000 clones, around nine tenths seen once. The sequenced sample was peripheral blood. The J gene is TRBJ2-7, the V gene TRBV5-1; 11 nucleotides match TRBD2. The source of this sequence is a woman of 80 years or more with COVID-19, enrolled during active disease. CDR3 nucleotide sequence: TGCGCCAGCAGCTTGGCGCTAGCGGGAGGAACCGGGTCCTACGAGCAGTACTTC. Protein: CASSLALAGGTGSYEQYF. The complete variable domain, with remaining parts taken from reference TRBV5-1 and TRBJ2-7, reads KAGVTQTPRYLIKTRGQQVTLSCSPISGHRSVSWYQQTPGQGLQFLFEYFSETQRNKGNFPGRFSGRQFSNSRSEMNVSTLELGDSALYLCASSLALAGGTGSYEQYFGPGTRLTVT.